This TCR beta chain was profiled in a study of Graves' ophthalmopathy and Graves' hyperthyroidism (dated by TCRdb to the late 2010s). At the level of the whole study: Hyperthyroidism was defined as stable when no progression to ophthalmopathy occurred within 18 months of follow-up. To tell Graves' ophthalmopathy apart from Graves' hyperthyroidism, and to predict which patients would progress to ophthalmopathy, the study relied on TCR beta repertoire signatures. In total, over 130 blood samples were TCR-sequenced: 40 to 45 ophthalmopathy, 75 hyperthyroidism and some 17 hyperthyroidism-to-ophthalmopathy patients. To explore V-J signatures distinguishing ophthalmopathy from hyperthyroidism, a discovery set of 100 or so patients (roughly 45 ophthalmopathy, 57 stable hyperthyroidism) was enrolled. The independent validation cohort included approximately 19 hyperthyroidism patients plus 17 patients who later progressed from hyperthyroidism to ophthalmopathy. In about six hyperthyroidism patients, the T-cell repertoire of thyroid tissue was compared with the T-cell repertoire of blood. Following sample collection, hyperthyroidism patients were given methimazole at a starting dose of 30 mg daily, and ophthalmopathy patients were given high-dose intravenous methylprednisolone. The investigation overall reported the following: In validation, the model predicted ophthalmopathy progression with more than 70% sensitivity and 72% to 80% specificity; 12 predicted patients were CT-confirmed with GO in a median of approximately 6.5 months. In cross-validation, the 13-signature model distinguished ophthalmopathy from stable hyperthyroidism with less than 90% sensitivity and approximately 81% specificity, while in the test set the corresponding values were roughly 80% and 75%. Most of the expanded thyroid clonotypes with a frequency above 0.001 were also detected in blood, and it was suggested that the thyroid immune response may be reflected by blood repertoires. Sample size was not statistically predetermined, and group allocation was not concealed from the investigators.

Regarding this clonotype: This clone's antigen is unknown. Base qualities are not at hand, and no much larger clone is one base apart.

Hyperthyroidism patients were newly diagnosed, were aged 18 to 65 years, and had a disease duration under 2 months. Patients were excluded if they had other autoimmune diseases, uncontrolled infections, pregnancy or lactation. Clinical symptoms, serum thyroxine, TRAb, thyroid ultrasound and orbital computed tomography formed the basis of the diagnosis. Total RNA was extracted with Trizol reagent and quality-checked on an Agilent 2100 Bioanalyzer. TCR beta CDR3 regions were amplified from RNA transcripts for repertoire sequencing. HTBI primers and the Qiagen OneStep RT-PCR kit were used in a first-round RT-PCR, which was followed by a second-round multiplex PCR, size selection and purification. Libraries were sequenced paired-end with 100 bp reads on an Illumina HiSeq2000. On the study's bioinformatics: SOAPnuke was used to process the reads, throwing out any read that had adapters, had uncalled bases, had a mean Phred below 15, or lacked an exact constant-primer or identifier match. High-quality paired reads were merged with COPE v1.2.5. Each unique nucleotide sequence was treated as a clonotype, and MiTCR v1.1 was used to align the clonotypes to the IMGT TRB V, D and J references. The analysis was limited to V-J combinations with a frequency above 0.0001, which together covered about 99% of the repertoires. For each V-J combination, a TCR clonal expansion and chaos score was defined as F50 clonal expansion divided by the chaos observed in the TCRdist matrix. Welch's t-statistics and random forest were used to narrow the features down to 10 to 15 V-J combinations, which were then fed into a naive Bayes classifier. The Morisita-Horn index was used to measure how similar the thyroid and blood repertoires were. TCRdb cleaned the public reads at Q25 with fastp, built clones with MiXCR and kept in-frame beta chains. Each entry merges the rows of one CDR3 protein and shows their most common DNA and genes. These V and J calls are TCRdb output, not the study's own analysis. This sample comprises 500,000 to 600,000 distinct CDR3 sequences, 35% to 40% of them detected only once. About 4% of the sample belongs to the ten largest clones.

Sample: peripheral blood or thyroid tissue (not recorded which). The TCR sequence derives from an adult man with Graves' hyperthyroidism.

In nucleotide form, the sequence is TGTGCCAGCAGTTCTTGGCAGGGCTATGGCTACACCTTC. This sequence encodes CASSSWQGYGYTF. Recombination joined TRBV12-3 or TRBV12-4 with TRBJ1-2, and perhaps TRBD1 as D gene, on 5 matching bases. V sheds 4 bases and J sheds 4 bases, leaving 10 bases between their ends. Inclusive of the bounding cysteine and phenylalanine, the CDR3 is 13 residues long. CDR3 DNA only is kept here, 39 bases in frame from base 1.